This T cell receptor beta chain derives from a study of cytomegalovirus exposure and HLA in healthy donors. Study-wide results and limits: CMV antigen specificity was confirmed in vitro for a few CMV-associated chains.

This clone has only one observation. The antigen is unknown. The PCR contained 60 Vbeta and 13 Jbeta primers. Assay used: immunoSEQ multiplex PCR; TCRdb lists only in-frame clones, some missing. The top ten clones hold around 2.5% of a sample with approximately 140,000 clones, approximately 84% of them seen once. V was clipped by 0 bases and J by 1 base, with 7 bases between them. The length of the CDR3 is 15 residues. Germline V gene data show CDR1 as SGDLS and CDR2 as YYNGEE. This chain connects TRBV9 to TRBJ2-2; D is unresolved. The sequencing input was PBMCs. This sequence originates from a boy under 10 years old in good health and CMV-seronegative. The CDR3 DNA sequence: TGTGCCAGCAGCGTAGAATTTCTGAACACCGGGGAGCTGTTTTTT. Translating gives CASSVEFLNTGELFF.